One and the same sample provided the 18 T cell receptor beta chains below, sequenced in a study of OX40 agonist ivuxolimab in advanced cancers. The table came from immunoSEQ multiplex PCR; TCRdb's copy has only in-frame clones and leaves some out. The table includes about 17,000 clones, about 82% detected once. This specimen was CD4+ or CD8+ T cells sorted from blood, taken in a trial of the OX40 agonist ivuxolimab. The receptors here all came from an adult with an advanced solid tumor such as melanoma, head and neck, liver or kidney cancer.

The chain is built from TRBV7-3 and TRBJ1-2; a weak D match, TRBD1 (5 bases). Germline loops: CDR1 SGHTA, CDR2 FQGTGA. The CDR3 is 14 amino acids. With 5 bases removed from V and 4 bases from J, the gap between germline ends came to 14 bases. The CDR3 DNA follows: TGTGCCAGCAGCGTAGGAACAGGTCCCTATGGCTACACCTTC. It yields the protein CASSVGTGPYGYTF.

The CDR3 DNA sequence: TGTGCCAGCAGCTTAGCGGTTTCGGCAGGGACTGAAGCTTTCTTT. This translates into CASSLAVSAGTEAFF. The chain combines TRBV11-2 with TRBJ1-1; the D gene is possibly TRBD1 (5 bases). Looked up from germline, CDR1 is SGHAT and CDR2 is FQNNGV. CDR3 size: 15 residues. Trimming pared 1 base from V and 5 bases from J, leaving 14 bases between.

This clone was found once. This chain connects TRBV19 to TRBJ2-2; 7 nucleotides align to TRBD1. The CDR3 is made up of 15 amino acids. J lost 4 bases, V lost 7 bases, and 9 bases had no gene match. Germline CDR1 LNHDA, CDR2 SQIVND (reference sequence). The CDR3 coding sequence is TGTGCCAGTAAATGGTCAGGGGGACCCACCGGGGAGCTGTTTTTT. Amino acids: CASKWSGGPTGELFF.

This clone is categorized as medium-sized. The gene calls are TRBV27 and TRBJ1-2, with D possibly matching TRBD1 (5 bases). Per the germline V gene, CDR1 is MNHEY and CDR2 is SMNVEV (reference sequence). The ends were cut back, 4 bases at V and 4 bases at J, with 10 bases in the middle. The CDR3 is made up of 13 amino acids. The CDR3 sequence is CASSSQGPYGYTF. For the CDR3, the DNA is TGTGCCAGCAGTTCTCAGGGTCCCTATGGCTACACCTTC.

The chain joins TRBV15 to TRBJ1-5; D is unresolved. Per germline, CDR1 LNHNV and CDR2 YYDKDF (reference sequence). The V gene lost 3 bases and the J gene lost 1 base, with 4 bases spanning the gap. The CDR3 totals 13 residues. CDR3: CATSSGSNQPQHF. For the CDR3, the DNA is TGTGCCACCAGCAGCGGCAGCAATCAGCCCCAGCATTTT.

Written as DNA, the CDR3 is TGTGCCAGCAGTGCAGTTGCGTCCGGGGCAGATACGCAGTATTTT. Its protein product is CASSAVASGADTQYF. The chain carries TRBV9 and TRBJ2-3; the D gene is possibly TRBD2 (5 bases). CDR3 size: 15 residues. V was trimmed by 5 bases and J by 4 bases, leaving 17 bases between them. Looked up from germline, CDR1 is SGDLS and CDR2 is YYNGEE.

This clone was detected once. In DNA, the CDR3 is TGTGCCAGCAGTTTTTCAGGAAACACTGAAGCTTTCTTT. It specifies CASSFSGNTEAFF. The chain joins TRBV27 to TRBJ1-1, with D hard to call. The CDR3 runs to 13 residues. The V gene lost 3 bases and the J gene lost 2 bases, with 7 bases spanning the gap. Germline V gene lookup returns CDR1 MNHEY and CDR2 SMNVEV (reference sequence).

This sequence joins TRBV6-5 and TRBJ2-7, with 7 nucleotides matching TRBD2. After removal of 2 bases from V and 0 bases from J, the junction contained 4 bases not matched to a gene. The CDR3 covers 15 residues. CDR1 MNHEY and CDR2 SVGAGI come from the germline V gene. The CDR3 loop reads CASSYGTTSSYEQYF. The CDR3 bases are TGTGCCAGCAGTTACGGGACTACCAGCTCCTACGAGCAGTACTTC.

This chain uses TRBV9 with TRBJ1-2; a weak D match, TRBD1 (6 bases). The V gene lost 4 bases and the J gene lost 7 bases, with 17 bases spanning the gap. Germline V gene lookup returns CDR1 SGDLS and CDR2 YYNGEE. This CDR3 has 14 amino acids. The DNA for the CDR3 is TGTGCCAGCAGCCCCAGTGACGGGGGCCCTGGCTACACCTTC. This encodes CASSPSDGGPGYTF.

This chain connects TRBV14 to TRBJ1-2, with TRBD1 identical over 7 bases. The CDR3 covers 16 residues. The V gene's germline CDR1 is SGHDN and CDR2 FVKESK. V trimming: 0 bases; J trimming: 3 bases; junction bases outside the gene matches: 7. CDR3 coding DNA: TGTGCCAGCAGCCAAGATCGGGCAGGGGGTTACTATGGCTACACCTTC. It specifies CASSQDRAGGYYGYTF. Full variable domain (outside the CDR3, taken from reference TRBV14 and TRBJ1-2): EAGVTQFPSHSVIEKGQTVTLRCDPISGHDNLYWYRRVMGKEIKFLLHFVKESKQDESGMPNNRFLAERTGGTYSTLKVQPAELEDSGVYFCASSQDRAGGYYGYTFGSGTRLTVV.

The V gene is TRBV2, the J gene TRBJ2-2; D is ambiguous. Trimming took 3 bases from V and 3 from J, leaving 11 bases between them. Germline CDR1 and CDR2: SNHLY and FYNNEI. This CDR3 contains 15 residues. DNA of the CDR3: TGTGCCAGCAGTGAGGGTTCGGCTTACACCGGGGAGCTGTTTTTT. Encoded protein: CASSEGSAYTGELFF.

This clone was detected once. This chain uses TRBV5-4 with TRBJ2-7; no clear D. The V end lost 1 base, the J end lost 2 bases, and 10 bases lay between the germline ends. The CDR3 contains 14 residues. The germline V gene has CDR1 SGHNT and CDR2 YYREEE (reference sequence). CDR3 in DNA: TGTGCCAGCAGCTTGAGGGTCTACCCCTACGAGCAGTACTTC. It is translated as CASSLRVYPYEQYF.

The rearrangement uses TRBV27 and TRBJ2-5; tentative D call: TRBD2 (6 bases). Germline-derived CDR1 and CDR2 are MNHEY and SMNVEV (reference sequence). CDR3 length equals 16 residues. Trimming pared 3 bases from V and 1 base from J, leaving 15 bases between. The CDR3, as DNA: TGTGCCAGCAGTTTGTTCCCAAGCGGGCCCCAAGAGACCCAGTACTTC. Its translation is CASSLFPSGPQETQYF.

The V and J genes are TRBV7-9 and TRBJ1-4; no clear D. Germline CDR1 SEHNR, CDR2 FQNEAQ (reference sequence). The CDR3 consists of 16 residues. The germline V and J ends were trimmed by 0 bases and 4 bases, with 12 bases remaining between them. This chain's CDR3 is CASSLASAAYNEKLFF. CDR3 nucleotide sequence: TGTGCCAGCAGCTTAGCGTCGGCGGCTTATAATGAAAAACTGTTTTTT.

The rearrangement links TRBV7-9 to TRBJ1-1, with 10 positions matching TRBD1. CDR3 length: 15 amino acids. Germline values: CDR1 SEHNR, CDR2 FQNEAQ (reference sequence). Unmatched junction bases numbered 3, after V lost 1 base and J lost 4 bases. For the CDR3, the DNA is TGTGCCAGCAGCTTAGGGACAGGGGGTTTCACTGAAGCTTTCTTT. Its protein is CASSLGTGGFTEAFF.

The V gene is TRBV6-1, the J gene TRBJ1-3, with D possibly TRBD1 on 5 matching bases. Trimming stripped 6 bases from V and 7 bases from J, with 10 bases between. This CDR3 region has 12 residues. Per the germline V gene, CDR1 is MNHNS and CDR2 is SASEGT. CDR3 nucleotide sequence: TGTGCCAGCAGCGGGGGATGGAACACCATATATTTT. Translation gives CASSGGWNTIYF.

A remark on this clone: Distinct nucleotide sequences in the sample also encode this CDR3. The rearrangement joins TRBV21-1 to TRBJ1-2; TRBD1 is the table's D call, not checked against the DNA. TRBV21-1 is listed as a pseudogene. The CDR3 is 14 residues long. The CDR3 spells CASSGGRGIYGYTF. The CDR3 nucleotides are TGTGCCAGCAGCGGAGGTAGGGGGATCTATGGCTACACCTTC.

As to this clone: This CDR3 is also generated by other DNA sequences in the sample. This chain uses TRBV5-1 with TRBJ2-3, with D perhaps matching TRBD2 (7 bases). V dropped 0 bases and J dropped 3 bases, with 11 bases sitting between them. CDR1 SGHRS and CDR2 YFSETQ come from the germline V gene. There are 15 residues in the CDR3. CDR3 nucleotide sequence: TGCGCCAGCAGCTTGGAGGGGGGGCCGACAGATACGCAGTATTTT. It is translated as CASSLEGGPTDTQYF.